The rows below give T cell receptor beta chains drawn from one sample of a study of regulatory T cells in long-lasting Graves disease. TCRdb analysed the multiplex PCR reads with MiXCR anew, one entry per CDR3 protein. The data hold under 500,000 distinct CDR3 sequences, with 20% observed a single time. Sequenced material: peripheral blood mononuclear cells (PBMCs), taken when the disease was refractory, from a patient treated with antithyroid drugs. These receptors all stem from a female donor with Graves disease. Each CDR3 is given with its conserved first and last residue. Each record gives: CDR3 length, D gene, clone size, V gene, J gene, CDR3 DNA, CDR3 protein. The D gene is left open where the match is weak. Clone size is shown for a subset of rows, as once, few, many or a class of expanded clone.

15,.,many,TRBV28,TRBJ1-1,TGTGCCAGCAGTTCGGCAAATAGCATGAACACTGAAGCTTTCTTT,CASSSANSMNTEAFF
14,TRBD2,many,TRBV12-3/TRBV12-4,TRBJ2-7,TGTGCCAGCAGATTAACTAGCGGGAGACACGAGCAGTACTTC,CASRLTSGRHEQYF
15,TRBD1,few,TRBV28,TRBJ2-7,TGTGCCAGCAGTTTTTGGGTACAGGGGGCTCAAGAGCAGTACTTC,CASSFWVQGAQEQYF
15,.,many,TRBV27,TRBJ1-1,TGTGCCAGCAGTTTCCTGCGGGGCGCGGGCACTGAAGCTTTCTTT,CASSFLRGAGTEAFF
19,TRBD1,.,TRBV7-9,TRBJ2-6,TGTGCCAGCAGCTTAACCAGACAGGGGAAAAACTCTGGGGCCAACGTCCTGACTTTC,CASSLTRQGKNSGANVLTF
12,.,few,TRBV29-1,TRBJ2-3,TGCAGCGTTGAAGGCTGGCCAGATACGCAGTATTTT,CSVEGWPDTQYF
15,TRBD1,many,TRBV28,TRBJ1-4,TGTGCCAGCACCGAAGGGGGCGTCTTTTCTGAAAAACTGTTTTTT,CASTEGGVFSEKLFF
13,.,.,TRBV6-1,TRBJ2-6,TGTGCCAGCAGACAACCTGGGGCCAACGTCCTGACTTTC,CASRQPGANVLTF
15,TRBD1,few,TRBV10-1,TRBJ1-1,TGCGCCAGCAGTCCAGGGGGTCGTGGGAACACTGAAGCTTTCTTT,CASSPGGRGNTEAFF
16,.,many,TRBV12-3/TRBV12-4,TRBJ2-2,TGTGCCAGCAGTTTAGCGCGGGGCCCGCACGCCGGGGAGCTGTTTTTT,CASSLARGPHAGELFF
15,.,few,TRBV20-1,TRBJ2-1,TGCAGTGCTAGGAAGGACAGATCGAATCGTGGAGAGCAGTTCTTC,CSARKDRSNRGEQFF
16,.,once,TRBV6-1,TRBJ2-3,TGTGCCAGCAGTGAGTTCCACAACCCCCCAAGGGATACGCAGTATTTT,CASSEFHNPPRDTQYF
14,.,.,TRBV7-2,TRBJ2-2,TGTGCCAGCAGCCACCTTCCTAACACCGGGGAGCTGTTTTTT,CASSHLPNTGELFF
14,.,.,TRBV19,TRBJ1-5,TGTGCCAGTAGTATAGCAGGATTCGGCCAGCCCCAGCATTTT,CASSIAGFGQPQHF
15,.,.,TRBV15,TRBJ2-7,TGTGCCACCTCCGGTACCCGGGAGTATACCTACGAGCAGTACTTC,CATSGTREYTYEQYF
13,.,many,TRBV2,TRBJ1-4,TGTGCCAGCAGTGACCCCAATAATGAAAAACTGTTTTTT,CASSDPNNEKLFF
13,.,many,TRBV28,TRBJ1-6,TGTGCCAGCAGTTGGGGGGGAACATCACCCCTCCACTTT,CASSWGGTSPLHF
14,TRBD1,.,TRBV6-1,TRBJ1-5,TGTGCCAGCGGAAGGGGACAGGGTTATCAGCCCCAGCATTTT,CASGRGQGYQPQHF
20,TRBD1,many,TRBV6-5,TRBJ1-6,TGTGCCAGCAGTTACGGCGCGGGACAGGGGTCTAGCTCCTATAATTCACCCCTCCACTTT,CASSYGAGQGSSSYNSPLHF
15,.,many,TRBV6-1,TRBJ1-1,TGTGCCAGCAGTCCCACGGGGGGGGTAAACACTGAAGCTTTCTTT,CASSPTGGVNTEAFF
13,TRBD1,many,TRBV12-3/TRBV12-4,TRBJ2-2,TGTGCCAGCAGCTTCGACAGGGCCGGGGAGCTGTTTTTT,CASSFDRAGELFF
16,TRBD2,few,TRBV12-3/TRBV12-4,TRBJ2-1,TGTGCCAGCACTCACCCCCTAGCGGGAGTGAGAGATGAGCAGTTCTTC,CASTHPLAGVRDEQFF
14,TRBD1,many,TRBV30,TRBJ1-2,TGTGCCTGGAGTGTAGGGACAGGGGGCTATGGCTACACCTTC,CAWSVGTGGYGYTF
14,.,many,TRBV12-3/TRBV12-4,TRBJ1-2,TGTGCCAGCAGTTTCTCGGGGAGCGACTATGGCTACACCTTC,CASSFSGSDYGYTF
14,.,few,TRBV27,TRBJ2-2,TGTGCCAGCGCCGGGACATCCAACACCGGGGAGCTGTTTTTT,CASAGTSNTGELFF
15,TRBD2,many,TRBV11-2,TRBJ2-7,TGTGCCAGCAGGCCCCTAGCGGGAGGTCACTACGAGCAGTACTTC,CASRPLAGGHYEQYF
13,.,few,TRBV20-1,TRBJ1-5,TGCAGTGCTAGTTCGGGAAACAATCAGCCCCAGCATTTT,CSASSGNNQPQHF
14,TRBD1,.,TRBV6-1,TRBJ2-5,TGTGCCGGCAGTCCCGACAGGGCGGGAGAGACCCAGTACTTC,CAGSPDRAGETQYF
20,TRBD2,many,TRBV12-5,TRBJ2-2,TGTGCTAGTAGTTTGGTACGATCGGTAGCGGGAGGCCCTAACACCGGGGAGCTGTTTTTT,CASSLVRSVAGGPNTGELFF
15,.,many,TRBV28,TRBJ1-5,TGTGCCAGCAGTTTATTGTCAGGGGGCAATCAGCCCCAGCATTTT,CASSLLSGGNQPQHF
14,.,.,TRBV3-1,TRBJ1-5,TGTGCCAGCAGCCTTAGCGCTGCCGGAACCCCCCAGCATTTT,CASSLSAAGTPQHF
14,.,.,TRBV12-3/TRBV12-4,TRBJ1-3,TGTGCCAGCAGTTTGAGGGGAAGGGGAAACACCATATATTTT,CASSLRGRGNTIYF
15,TRBD2,many,TRBV12-3/TRBV12-4,TRBJ2-7,TGTGCCAGCAGTTTTAGGATAGCGGGAGGAGGCGAGCAGTACTTC,CASSFRIAGGGEQYF
13,.,.,TRBV7-6,TRBJ2-3,TGTGCCAGCAGCTTATCCGTGGGGAATACGCAGTATTTT,CASSLSVGNTQYF
15,TRBD1,.,TRBV3-1,TRBJ2-5,TGTGCCAGCAACAATCCCGGGACAGGGTTGGAGACCCAGTACTTC,CASNNPGTGLETQYF
15,TRBD1,once,TRBV3-1,TRBJ2-1,TGTGCCAGCAGCCAAGAAGGGGACAGATACAATGAGCAGTTCTTC,CASSQEGDRYNEQFF
11,.,many,TRBV30,TRBJ2-5,TGTGCCTGGAGGGACAGAGAGACCCAGTACTTC,CAWRDRETQYF
13,.,.,TRBV7-9,TRBJ1-1,TGTGCCAGCACCCCCCCGGCAGGCTTTGAAGCTTTCTTT,CASTPPAGFEAFF
11,.,.,TRBV28,TRBJ2-7,TGTGCCAGCGTCGCGGGGAACGAGCAGTACTTC,CASVAGNEQYF
17,TRBD2,many,TRBV12-3/TRBV12-4,TRBJ2-5,TGTGCCAGCAGCCCGGGACTAGCGGGGGGATACCAAGAGACCCAGTACTTC,CASSPGLAGGYQETQYF
16,.,many,TRBV28,TRBJ2-7,TGTGCCAGCAGTCCCCGAGGGTTACTCCGTTTGAACGAGCAGTACTTC,CASSPRGLLRLNEQYF
15,TRBD1,few,TRBV4-1,TRBJ1-2,TGCGCCAGCAGCCAACGCGACAGGGTCTACTATGGCTACACCTTC,CASSQRDRVYYGYTF
16,.,.,TRBV15,TRBJ1-1,TGTGCCACCAGCAGAGAGCCCGGCGGATTAAACACTGAAGCTTTCTTT,CATSREPGGLNTEAFF
15,TRBD1,.,TRBV19,TRBJ1-1,TGTGCCAGTAGTATAGCGACAGGGCTCGCCACTGAAGCTTTCTTT,CASSIATGLATEAFF